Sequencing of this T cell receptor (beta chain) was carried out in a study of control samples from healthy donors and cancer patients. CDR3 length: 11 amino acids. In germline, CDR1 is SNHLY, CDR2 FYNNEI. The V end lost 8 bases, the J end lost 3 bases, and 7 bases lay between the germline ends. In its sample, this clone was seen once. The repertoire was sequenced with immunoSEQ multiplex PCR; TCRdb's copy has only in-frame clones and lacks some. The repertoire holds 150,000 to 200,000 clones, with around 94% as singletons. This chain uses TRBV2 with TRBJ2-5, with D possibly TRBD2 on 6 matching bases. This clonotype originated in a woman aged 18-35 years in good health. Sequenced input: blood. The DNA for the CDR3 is TGTGCCAGCGCTAGCGAAGAGACCCAGTACTTC. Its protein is CASASEETQYF.